This note documents a single TCR beta chain sequence. The data are from a study of sequential checkpoint blockade in melanoma. The CDR3 length is 13 residues. Trimming pared 0 bases from V and 3 bases from J, leaving 7 bases between. Per the germline V gene, CDR1 is SGDLS and CDR2 is YYNGEE. Here immunoSEQ multiplex PCR was the method, and the copy in TCRdb shows in-frame clones only, minus some. The profile covers roughly 11,000 clones, with 70% to 85% appearing a single time and about 47% taken by the ten largest. Described treatment: randomized to nivolumab then ipilimumab (arm A) or the reverse (arm B). Patients had received no earlier DNA-damaging chemotherapy. Live CD3+CD8+ CD19− CD56− cells were sorted from PBMCs.

This receptor was obtained from a human donor with melanoma. This chain connects TRBV9 to TRBJ2-7; a possible D gene is TRBD1 (6 bases). Sequences were derived from CD8+ T cells sorted from blood (inferred from file names), sampled from a patient given nivolumab and ipilimumab in sequence. CDR3 bases: TGTGCCAGCAGCGTAGAGGACAGCTACGAGCAGTACTTC. As protein: CASSVEDSYEQYF.